Each of the 25 T cell receptor beta chains below was sequenced from the same sample in a study of metastatic and nonmetastatic thyroid tumors. Thyroid surgery had not been preceded by any treatment in any patient. From the PCR reads, TCRdb re-called clones with MiXCR. The data contain about 40,000 clones, over 9.5% of them singletons. Sequences were obtained from blood. The receptors here all came from a female donor with papillary thyroid cancer or a benign thyroid nodule (not recorded which). Some clones in this sample may be carry-over from other donors' samples.

This clone has more than one count but fewer than ten. The gene calls are TRBV28 and TRBJ2-7; D possibly corresponds to TRBD1 (5 bases). Trimming removed 7 bases at V and 5 bases at J, with 18 bases between. CDR1 and CDR2 from the germline V gene are MDHEN and SYDVKM. The CDR3 totals 14 residues. CDR3 bases: TGTGCCAGCACTATAGTGGACAAAGGGAACGAGCAGTACTTC. This encodes CASTIVDKGNEQYF.

Ten or more counts support this clone. The V gene is TRBV12-3 or TRBV12-4, the J gene TRBJ1-1, with TRBD1 identical over 9 bases. With V trimmed by 6 bases and J by 9 bases, 8 bases remained unmatched. This CDR3 contains 13 residues. The CDR3 DNA follows: TGTGCCAGCAGGGACCCGGGACAGGGCCAAGCTTTCTTT. It is translated as CASRDPGQGQAFF.

Many counts were recorded for this clone. The rearrangement joins TRBV7-6 to TRBJ1-5; 7 bases fit TRBD1. Germline V lookup: CDR1 SGHVS, CDR2 FNYEAQ. This CDR3 has 17 amino acids. After removal of 4 bases from V and 5 bases from J, the junction contained 14 bases not matched to a gene. CDR3 in amino acids: CASSYDPGGCEDQPQHF. DNA of the CDR3: TGTGCCAGCAGCTATGACCCAGGGGGGTGTGAGGATCAGCCCCAGCATTTT.

This clone showed up many times. The chain joins TRBV30 to TRBJ1-2; 7 bases align to TRBD1. The CDR3 length is 14 residues. Trimming at V came to 3 bases and at J to 4 bases, leaving 8 bases not matched to a gene. CDR1 GTSNPN and CDR2 SVGIG come from the germline V gene (reference sequence). CDR3 DNA sequence: TGTGCCTGGAGGGGACAGTGGGGACGCTATGGCTACACCTTC. Protein: CAWRGQWGRYGYTF.

This clone was observed a handful of times. The germline gene is not matched at one end of the junction; a read error may be the cause. The chain is built from TRBV27 and TRBJ1-2; weak D call: TRBD1 (5 bases). CDR3 length: 13 residues. Germline-derived CDR1 and CDR2 are MNHEY and SMNVEV (reference sequence). This CDR3 reads CASSPGTHYVYTF. DNA of the CDR3: TGTGCCAGCAGCCCAGGGACGCACTATGTCTACACCTTC.

The sample holds many counts of this clone. CDR3 sequence reads: CASSLGGGGAREQYF. The CDR3 nucleotides are TGTGCCAGCAGCCTGGGCGGGGGGGGGGCGCGCGAGCAGTACTTC. This sequence joins TRBV6-1 and TRBJ2-7; TRBD2 agrees at 9 bases. V was clipped by 6 bases and J by 6 bases; unmatched bases: 12. Germline V lookup: CDR1 MNHNS, CDR2 SASEGT. This CDR3 has 15 amino acids.

This clone was counted ten times or more. A much larger clone is a single base away; this may be a read error. The gene calls are TRBV11-1 and TRBJ2-1; 7 bases are shared with TRBD2. Germline loops: CDR1 SGHAT, CDR2 FQDESV (reference sequence). The CDR3 has 17 amino acids. V lost 8 bases and J lost 4; bases outside the gene matches: 17. The CDR3 spells CASGTRKVAGEYNEQFF. In nucleotides, the CDR3 is TGTGCCAGCGGCACCCGCAAAGTCGCGGGAGAGTACAATGAGCAGTTCTTC.

This clone was found many times. The sample carries other DNA sequences with the same CDR3. This chain joins TRBV11-3 and TRBJ2-1; 10 nucleotides line up with TRBD2. The V gene end was trimmed by 2 bases and the J gene end by 2 bases; junction bases not matched to a gene: 0. The CDR3 totals 15 residues. The V gene's germline CDR1 is SGHNT and CDR2 YENEEA. The CDR3 sequence is CASSLTSGAYNEQFF. Written as DNA, the CDR3 is TGTGCCAGCAGCTTAACTAGCGGGGCCTACAATGAGCAGTTCTTC.

This clone was recorded a few times. The CDR3, as DNA: TGTGCCAGCAGCTTAGGGTATTCACCCCTCCACTTT. Translated, it gives CASSLGYSPLHF. V gene TRBV7-9 combines with J gene TRBJ1-6; no definite D call. V lost 1 base to trimming and J lost 8 bases, with 3 bases between them. The CDR3 runs 12 residues. Germline CDR1 and CDR2: SEHNR and FQNEAQ (reference sequence).

Ten or more counts support this clone. The V call is TRBV20-1, the J call TRBJ2-7, with D possibly TRBD1 on 6 matching bases. This CDR3 contains 13 residues. Germline CDR1 DFQATT, CDR2 SNEGSKA (reference sequence). V lost 0 bases and J 4 bases, leaving 10 bases between the germline ends. The CDR3 sequence: CSARDQGLYEQYF. CDR3 sequence (DNA): TGCAGTGCTAGAGACCAGGGGTTGTACGAGCAGTACTTC.

In its sample, this clone was seen a few times. This may be a read error, as it is one base from a much larger clone. The J gene is TRBJ2-5, the V gene TRBV28; no firm D call. Between the trimmed V and J ends, which lost 5 bases and 5 bases, there was a span of 21 bases. The CDR3 is 16 amino acids. The germline V gene encodes CDR1 MDHEN and CDR2 SYDVKM. The CDR3 nucleotides read TGTGCCAGCAGTATCCGCCGGAGCTACGGCACGGAGACCCAGTACTTC. Its translation: CASSIRRSYGTETQYF.

In this sample, this clone turned up a few times. This may arise from a read error, as a much more abundant clone is one base away. CDR3 in amino acids: CASSLGGNEHFF. The CDR3 region has the DNA TGTGCCAGCAGCTTAGGGGGAAATGAGCATTTCTTC. J is TRBJ2-1 and V is TRBV7-2; D remains unclear. This CDR3 comprises 12 residues. CDR1 is SGHTA and CDR2 is FQGNSA in the germline V gene.

This clone was counted ten times or more. The chain links TRBV4-1 to TRBJ1-2; TRBD1 matches at 8 bases. The CDR3 sequence is 15 residues long. In germline, CDR1 is MGHRA, CDR2 YSYEKL. V was pared by 0 bases and J by 9 bases, with 9 bases of the junction left unmatched. The CDR3 DNA sequence: TGCGCCAGCAGCCAAGAATCTACAGGGGGGCGAAGCTACACCTTC. It yields the protein CASSQESTGGRSYTF.

In this sample, this clone turned up many times. Other DNA sequences in the sample encode the same CDR3. The chain recombines TRBV27 with TRBJ2-3; 8 bases are shared with TRBD2. Germline CDR1 reads MNHEY; CDR2 reads SMNVEV (reference sequence). After removal of 6 bases from V and 1 base from J, the junction contained 6 bases not matched to a gene. The CDR3 has 15 amino acids. The CDR3: CASSPGGGRTDTQYF. DNA of the CDR3: TGTGCCAGCAGCCCCGGGGGGGGGCGCACAGATACGCAGTATTTT.

The V call is TRBV4-1, the J call TRBJ2-1; D possibly corresponds to TRBD2 (5 bases). Germline assignment: CDR1 MGHRA and CDR2 YSYEKL. The CDR3 consists of 16 residues. V shed 0 bases and J shed 3 bases, with 12 bases lying between them. The CDR3 reads CASSQDRSGFYNEQFF. CDR3 sequence (DNA): TGCGCCAGCAGCCAAGATCGAAGCGGCTTCTACAATGAGCAGTTCTTC.

This clone was counted between two and nine times. A read error may be the cause here, since a much bigger clone is one base away. The rearrangement joins TRBV19 to TRBJ2-3; no definite D call. Germline-derived CDR1 and CDR2 are LNHDA and SQIVND (reference sequence). The CDR3 spans 13 residues. The CDR3 bases are TGTACCAGTACCTCCCAGTTAGGAGATACGCAGTATTTT. Its protein product is CTSTSQLGDTQYF. Drawing the rest from reference TRBV19 and TRBJ2-3, the complete variable domain is DGGITQSPKYLFRKEGQNVTLSCEQNLNHDAMYWYRQDPGQGLRLIYYSQIVNDFQKGDIAEGYSVSREKKESFPLTVTSAQKNPTAFYLCTSTSQLGDTQYFGPGTRLTVL.

This clone was counted ten times or more. The CDR3: CASSLQGANTEAFF. The CDR3 nucleotides read TGTGCCAGCAGCCTCCAGGGGGCGAACACTGAAGCTTTCTTT. This rearrangement joins TRBV7-3 to TRBJ1-1, with 8 nucleotides matching TRBD1. Germline V gene data show CDR1 as SGHTA and CDR2 as FQGTGA. J lost 1 base, V lost 5 bases, and 3 bases had no gene match. The CDR3 is 14 residues long.

This clone occurred a few times. V is TRBV5-4 and J is TRBJ2-5, with no clear D. The germline V and J ends were trimmed by 2 bases and 3 bases, with 8 bases remaining between them. The CDR3 consists of 13 residues. Germline V CDR1 and CDR2: SGHNT, YYREEE (reference sequence). CDR3 sequence: CASSLVDEETQYF. CDR3 DNA sequence: TGTGCCAGCAGCTTAGTAGACGAAGAGACCCAGTACTTC.

This chain uses TRBV19 with TRBJ1-1; 9 positions match TRBD1. The CDR3 length is 14 residues. Trimming cost V 7 bases and J 7 bases; bases outside gene matches: 10. In germline, CDR1 is LNHDA, CDR2 SQIVND (reference sequence). The CDR3 nucleotides read TGTGCCAGTAAGATGGGACAGGGTCGGAATGAAGCTTTCTTT. Protein product: CASKMGQGRNEAFF.

The table lists this clone with many counts. This rearrangement joins TRBV6-1 to TRBJ2-2; D is possibly TRBD1 (6 bases). V was trimmed by 8 bases and J by 0 bases, leaving 10 bases between them. The CDR3 is 14 amino acids. Germline assignment: CDR1 MNHNS and CDR2 SASEGT. The CDR3 here is CASPGDANTGELFF. The CDR3 nucleotides are TGTGCCAGCCCAGGGGATGCGAACACCGGGGAGCTGTTTTTT.

Many counts were recorded for this clone. The chain employs TRBV5-1 and TRBJ2-3; TRBD1 agrees at 7 bases. Germline V lookup: CDR1 SGHRS, CDR2 YFSETQ. The CDR3 is 15 residues long. With V trimmed by 4 bases and J by 4 bases, 9 bases remained unmatched. Here the CDR3 reads CASSQWGTDSDTQYF. The CDR3 DNA reads TGCGCCAGCAGCCAATGGGGGACAGATTCAGATACGCAGTATTTT.

This clone was detected ten times or more. The V and J genes are TRBV6-5 and TRBJ1-1, with TRBD1 identical over 8 bases. V shed 2 bases, J shed 2 bases, and the junction held 4 bases outside the gene matches. The CDR3 is 15 residues long. Germline CDR1 MNHEY, CDR2 SVGAGI. The CDR3 nucleotides read TGTGCCAGCAGTTACGTACAGGGGGAAAACACTGAAGCTTTCTTT. Translating it yields CASSYVQGENTEAFF.

This clone was seen many times. The chain recombines TRBV4-3 with TRBJ2-7; 10 bases align to TRBD2. Looked up from germline, CDR1 is LGHNA and CDR2 is YSLEER. The CDR3 runs 16 residues. The junction had 6 bases not matched to a gene; V was cut back by 1 base and J by 3 bases. CDR3 in amino acids: CASSQGSLAGDYEQYF. The CDR3 coding sequence is TGCGCCAGCAGCCAAGGGTCCCTAGCGGGAGACTACGAGCAGTACTTC.

The chain combines TRBV2 with TRBJ2-7; weak D call: TRBD1 (5 bases). The V end was cut by 7 bases, the J end by 5 bases, with 15 bases between. Germline loops: CDR1 SNHLY, CDR2 FYNNEI. This CDR3 region has 13 residues. CDR3 residues: CASTGNSWNEQYF. In DNA form, the CDR3 reads TGTGCCAGCACAGGGAATAGCTGGAACGAGCAGTACTTC.

This clone was counted many times. The chain uses TRBV6-1 and TRBJ2-7; D ambiguous. Trimming left V 5 bases short and J 5 bases short, with 10 bases between. Germline V lookup: CDR1 MNHNS, CDR2 SASEGT. The CDR3 consists of 12 residues. CDR3 sequence (DNA): TGTGCCAGCAGTTCTACATGGAACGAGCAGTACTTC. It translates to CASSSTWNEQYF.